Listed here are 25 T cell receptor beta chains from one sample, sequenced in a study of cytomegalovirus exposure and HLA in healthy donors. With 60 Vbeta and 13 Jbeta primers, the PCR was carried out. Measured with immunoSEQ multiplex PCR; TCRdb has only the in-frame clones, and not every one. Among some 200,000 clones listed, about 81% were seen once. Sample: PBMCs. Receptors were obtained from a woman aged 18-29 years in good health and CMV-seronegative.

The chain's CDR3 is CASIARSYEQYF. Written as DNA, the CDR3 is TGTGCCAGCATCGCCCGGAGTTACGAGCAGTACTTC. The gene calls are TRBV5-5 and TRBJ2-7; no firm D call. Between the trimmed V and J ends, which lost 6 bases and 4 bases, there was a span of 11 bases. Germline loops: CDR1 SGHKS, CDR2 YYEKEE (reference sequence). The CDR3 has 12 amino acids.

DNA of the CDR3: TGTGCCAGCAGTGAAGGGAGGCACCTCCCGGTCGAGCAGTACTTC. Translated, it gives CASSEGRHLPVEQYF. The chain recombines TRBV6-1 with TRBJ2-7; D perhaps matches TRBD2 (5 bases). CDR1 is MNHNS, CDR2 SASEGT, per germline. The CDR3 spans 15 residues. V lost 1 base to trimming and J lost 6 bases, with 16 bases between them.

CDR3 bases: TGTGCCAGCAGTGGGCGGAAAAACACTGAAGCTTTCTTT. Its protein product is CASSGRKNTEAFF. The chain joins TRBV6-1 to TRBJ1-1; D gene uncertain. The CDR3 has 13 amino acids. Trimming took 4 bases from V and 2 from J, leaving 8 bases between them. The germline V gene encodes CDR1 MNHNS and CDR2 SASEGT.

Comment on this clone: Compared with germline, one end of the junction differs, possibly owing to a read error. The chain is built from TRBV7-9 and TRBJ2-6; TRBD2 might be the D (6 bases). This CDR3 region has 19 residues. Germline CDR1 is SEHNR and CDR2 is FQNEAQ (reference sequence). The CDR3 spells CSSIVFRASDFSGANVLTF. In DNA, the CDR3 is TGTTCCAGCATCGTATTTCGGGCTAGCGACTTCTCTGGGGCCAACGTCCTGACTTTC.

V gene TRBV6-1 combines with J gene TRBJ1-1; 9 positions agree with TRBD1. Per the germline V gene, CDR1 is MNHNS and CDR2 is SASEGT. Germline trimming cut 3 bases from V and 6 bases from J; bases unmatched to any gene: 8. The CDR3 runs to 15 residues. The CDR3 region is CASSEAGQGLAEAFF. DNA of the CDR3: TGTGCCAGCAGTGAGGCAGGACAGGGGTTAGCTGAAGCTTTCTTT.

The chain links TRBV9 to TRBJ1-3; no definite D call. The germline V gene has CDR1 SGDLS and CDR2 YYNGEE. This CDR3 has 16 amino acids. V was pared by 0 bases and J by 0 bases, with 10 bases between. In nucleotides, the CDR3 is TGTGCCAGCAGCGTAGTGGGTAGCCTCTCTGGAAACACCATATATTTT. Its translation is CASSVVGSLSGNTIYF.

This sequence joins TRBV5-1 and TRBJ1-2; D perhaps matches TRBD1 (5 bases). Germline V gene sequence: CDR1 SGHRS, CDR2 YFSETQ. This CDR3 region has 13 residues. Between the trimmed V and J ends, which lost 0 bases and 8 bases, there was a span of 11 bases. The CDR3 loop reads CASSLAGGQGYTF. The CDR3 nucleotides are TGCGCCAGCAGCTTGGCCGGGGGTCAGGGCTACACCTTC.

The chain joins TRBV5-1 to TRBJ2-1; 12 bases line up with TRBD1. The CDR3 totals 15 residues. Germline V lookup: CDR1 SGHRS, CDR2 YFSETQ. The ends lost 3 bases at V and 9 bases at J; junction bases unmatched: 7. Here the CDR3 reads CASSSGQGATGEQFF. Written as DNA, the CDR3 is TGCGCCAGCAGCTCGGGACAGGGGGCGACGGGTGAGCAGTTCTTC.

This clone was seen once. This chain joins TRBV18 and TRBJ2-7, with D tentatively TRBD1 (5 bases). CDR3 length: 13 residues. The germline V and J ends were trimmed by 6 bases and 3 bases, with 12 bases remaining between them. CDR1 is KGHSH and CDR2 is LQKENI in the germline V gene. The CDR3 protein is CASSTTANYEQYF. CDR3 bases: TGTGCCAGCTCTACGACAGCCAACTACGAGCAGTACTTC.

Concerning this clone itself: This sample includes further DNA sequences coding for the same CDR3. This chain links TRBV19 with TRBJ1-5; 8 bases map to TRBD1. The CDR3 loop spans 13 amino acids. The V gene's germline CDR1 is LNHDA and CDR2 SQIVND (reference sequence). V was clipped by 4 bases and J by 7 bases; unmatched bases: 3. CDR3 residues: CASSTTGGQPQHF. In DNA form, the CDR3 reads TGTGCCAGTAGTACAACAGGGGGACAGCCCCAGCATTTT.

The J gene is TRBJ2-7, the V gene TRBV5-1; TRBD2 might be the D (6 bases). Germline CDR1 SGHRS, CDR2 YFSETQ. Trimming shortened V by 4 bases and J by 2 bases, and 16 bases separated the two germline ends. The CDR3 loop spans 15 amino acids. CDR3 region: CASSDLPGAAYEQYF. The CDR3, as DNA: TGCGCCAGCAGCGACCTACCGGGAGCCGCCTACGAGCAGTACTTC.

DNA for the CDR3: TGTGCCACCAGCGGGGGACTAGCGGGAATTAATGAGCAGTTCTTC. Translating gives CATSGGLAGINEQFF. The rearrangement uses TRBV15 and TRBJ2-1; 13 nucleotides line up with TRBD2. CDR3 length: 15 amino acids. The ends lost 5 bases at V and 7 bases at J; junction bases unmatched: 5. Per germline, CDR1 LNHNV and CDR2 YYDKDF (reference sequence).

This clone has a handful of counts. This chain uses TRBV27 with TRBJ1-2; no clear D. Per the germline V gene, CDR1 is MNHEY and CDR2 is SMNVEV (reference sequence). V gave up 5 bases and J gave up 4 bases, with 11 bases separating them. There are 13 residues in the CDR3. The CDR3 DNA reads TGTGCCAGCAGTCCCCAAGTGAGCTATGGCTACACCTTC. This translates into CASSPQVSYGYTF.

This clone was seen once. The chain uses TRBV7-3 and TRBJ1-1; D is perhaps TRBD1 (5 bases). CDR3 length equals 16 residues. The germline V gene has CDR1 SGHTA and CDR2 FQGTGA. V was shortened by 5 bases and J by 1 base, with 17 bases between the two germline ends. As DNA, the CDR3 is TGTGCCAGCAGCCCAAAATCGGACACACGGAACACTGAAGCTTTCTTT. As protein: CASSPKSDTRNTEAFF.

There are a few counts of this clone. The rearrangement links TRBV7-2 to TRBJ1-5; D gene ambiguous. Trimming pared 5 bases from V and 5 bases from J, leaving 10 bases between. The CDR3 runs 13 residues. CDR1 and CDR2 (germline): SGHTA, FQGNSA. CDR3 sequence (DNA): TGTGCCAGCAGCGGAGGGAGGGATCAGCCCCAGCATTTT. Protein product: CASSGGRDQPQHF.

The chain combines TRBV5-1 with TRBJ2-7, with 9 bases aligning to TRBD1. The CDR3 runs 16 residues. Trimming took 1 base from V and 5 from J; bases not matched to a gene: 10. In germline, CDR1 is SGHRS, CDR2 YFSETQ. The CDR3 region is CASSLSGTGSWDEQYF. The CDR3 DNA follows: TGCGCCAGCAGCTTGAGTGGGACAGGGTCGTGGGACGAGCAGTACTTC.

The CDR3 loop reads CASSYAGPGGYEQYF. The DNA for the CDR3 is TGTGCCAGCAGTTACGCCGGACCAGGGGGCTACGAGCAGTACTTC. The chain carries TRBV6-5 and TRBJ2-7, with 7 bases that match TRBD1. Germline V gene lookup returns CDR1 MNHEY and CDR2 SVGAGI. The junction had 7 bases not matched to a gene; V was cut back by 2 bases and J by 3 bases. The CDR3 spans 15 residues.

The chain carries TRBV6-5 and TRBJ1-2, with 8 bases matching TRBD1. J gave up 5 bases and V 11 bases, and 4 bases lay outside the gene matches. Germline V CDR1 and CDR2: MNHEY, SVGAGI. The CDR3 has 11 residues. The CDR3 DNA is TGTGCCGCTGGACAGGGATATGGCTACACCTTC. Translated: CAAGQGYGYTF.

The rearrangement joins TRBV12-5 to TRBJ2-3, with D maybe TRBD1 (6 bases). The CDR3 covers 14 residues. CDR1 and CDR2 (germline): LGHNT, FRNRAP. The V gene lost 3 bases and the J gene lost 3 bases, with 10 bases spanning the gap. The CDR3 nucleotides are TGTGCTAGTGGTTTTAGCCAGGGGACAGATACGCAGTATTTT. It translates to CASGFSQGTDTQYF.

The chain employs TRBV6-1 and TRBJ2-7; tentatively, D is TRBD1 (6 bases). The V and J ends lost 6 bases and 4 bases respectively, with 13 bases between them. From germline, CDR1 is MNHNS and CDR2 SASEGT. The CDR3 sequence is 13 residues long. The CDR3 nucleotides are TGTGCCAGCAGGACAGGTTCGAGGTACGAGCAGTACTTC. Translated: CASRTGSRYEQYF.

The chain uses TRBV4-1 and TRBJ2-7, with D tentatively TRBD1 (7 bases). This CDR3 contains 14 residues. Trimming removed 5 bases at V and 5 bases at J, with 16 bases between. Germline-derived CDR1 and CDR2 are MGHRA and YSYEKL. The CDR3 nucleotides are TGCGCCAGCAGCAGACAGGGAGGAGAAGACGAGCAGTACTTC. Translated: CASSRQGGEDEQYF.

The CDR3 nucleotides are TGTGCCACCAGCCTCGGCGGGAATAGCAATCAGCCCCAGCATTTT. Its translation is CATSLGGNSNQPQHF. V usage is TRBV15 and J usage is TRBJ1-5; no firm D call. V was clipped by 5 bases and J by 0 bases, with 11 bases between them. The V gene's germline CDR1 is LNHNV and CDR2 YYDKDF (reference sequence). The CDR3 has 15 residues.

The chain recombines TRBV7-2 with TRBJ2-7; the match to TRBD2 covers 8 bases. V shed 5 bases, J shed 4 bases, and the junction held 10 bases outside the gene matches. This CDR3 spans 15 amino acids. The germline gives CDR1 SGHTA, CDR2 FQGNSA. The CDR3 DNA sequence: TGTGCCAGCAGCACCGCTAGCGGGTCAAATTACGAGCAGTACTTC. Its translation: CASSTASGSNYEQYF.

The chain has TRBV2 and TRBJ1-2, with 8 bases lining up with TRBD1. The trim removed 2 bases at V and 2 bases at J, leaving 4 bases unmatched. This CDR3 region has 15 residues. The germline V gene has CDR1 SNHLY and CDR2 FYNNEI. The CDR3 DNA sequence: TGTGCCAGCAGTGAATGGGACAGGACCAACTATGGCTACACCTTC. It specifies CASSEWDRTNYGYTF.

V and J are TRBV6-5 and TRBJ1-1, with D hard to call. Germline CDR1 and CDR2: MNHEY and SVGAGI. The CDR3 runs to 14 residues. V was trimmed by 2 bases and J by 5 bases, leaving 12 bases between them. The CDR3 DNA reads TGTGCCAGCAGTTACGAGTGGGCGTCGACTGAAGCTTTCTTT. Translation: CASSYEWASTEAFF.